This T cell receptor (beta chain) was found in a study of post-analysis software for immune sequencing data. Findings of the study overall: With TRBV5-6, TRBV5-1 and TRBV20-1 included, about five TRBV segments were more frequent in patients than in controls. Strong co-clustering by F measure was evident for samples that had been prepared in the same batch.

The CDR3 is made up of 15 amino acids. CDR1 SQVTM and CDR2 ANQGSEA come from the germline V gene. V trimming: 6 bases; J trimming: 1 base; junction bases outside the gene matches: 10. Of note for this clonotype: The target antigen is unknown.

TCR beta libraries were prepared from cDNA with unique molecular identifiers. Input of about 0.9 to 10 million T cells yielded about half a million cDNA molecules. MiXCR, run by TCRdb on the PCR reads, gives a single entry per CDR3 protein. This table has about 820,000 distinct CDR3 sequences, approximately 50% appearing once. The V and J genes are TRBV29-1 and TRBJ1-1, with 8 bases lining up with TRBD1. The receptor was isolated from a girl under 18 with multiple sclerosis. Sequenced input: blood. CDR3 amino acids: CSVPQGGVGNTEAFF. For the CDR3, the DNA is TGCAGCGTACCACAGGGGGGGGTTGGGAACACTGAAGCTTTCTTT.